Presented here are 15 T cell receptor beta chains from one specimen sequenced in a study of T-cell reconstitution after alpha-beta-depleted transplantation in children. Unique molecular identifiers were incorporated when the TCRbeta library was constructed. Using its own MiXCR run on the PCR reads, TCRdb lists one record per CDR3 protein. The sample has hundreds of thousands of distinct CDR3 sequences, about 30% seen once. The sample was PBMCs from the stem cell graft donor, taken from the stem cell graft. The receptors derive from a human donor who donated a stem cell graft to a child with aplastic anemia.

The chain uses TRBV4-3 and TRBJ1-5; TRBD1 might be the D (5 bases). CDR1 LGHNA and CDR2 YSLEER come from the germline V gene. V was clipped by 1 base and J by 5 bases, with 15 bases between them. The CDR3 covers 16 residues. CDR3 in DNA: TGCGCCAGCAGCCAAGGAACAGGAGCGATGTATCAGCCCCAGCATTTT. Its protein product is CASSQGTGAMYQPQHF.

V is TRBV11-1 and J is TRBJ2-2; D uncertain. The CDR3 runs to 20 residues. Germline loops: CDR1 SGHAT, CDR2 FQDESV (reference sequence). V was shortened by 4 bases and J by 0 bases, with 24 bases between the two germline ends. The DNA for the CDR3 is TGTGCCAGCAGCTATCCCTACGAAGATCCGATCGGCCCGAACACCGGGGAGCTGTTTTTT. It is translated as CASSYPYEDPIGPNTGELFF.

Here the CDR3 DNA reads TGTGCCAGCAGCTTCAGGGAAGCAGATACGCAGTATTTT. Its protein product is CASSFREADTQYF. The V gene is TRBV7-6, the J gene TRBJ2-3, with D perhaps TRBD1 (5 bases). Germline V lookup: CDR1 SGHVS, CDR2 FNYEAQ. V gave up 3 bases and J gave up 4 bases, with 8 bases separating them. The CDR3 is 13 residues long.

This clonotype occurred a few times. This rearrangement joins TRBV30 to TRBJ2-7; D not resolved. Trimming left V 5 bases short and J 0 bases short, with 17 bases between. CDR1 is GTSNPN and CDR2 is SVGIG in the germline V gene (reference sequence). The CDR3 runs to 15 residues. In nucleotides, the CDR3 is TGTGCCTGGGCTGTAGGGCCCTCTCCCTCCTACGAGCAGTACTTC. Translation: CAWAVGPSPSYEQYF.

The chain couples TRBV6-1 to TRBJ2-6; 10 bases fit TRBD1. This CDR3 region has 18 residues. The germline gives CDR1 MNHNS, CDR2 SASEGT. The ends lost 7 bases at V and 4 bases at J; junction bases unmatched: 13. CDR3 sequence reads: CASTPMRQGATGANVLTF. CDR3 nucleotide sequence: TGTGCCAGCACCCCCATGAGACAGGGGGCAACAGGGGCCAACGTCCTGACTTTC.

This clonotype showed up just a few times. At one end, the junction sequence differs from germline, possibly due to a read error. This chain connects TRBV29-1 to TRBJ1-4, with D tentatively TRBD1 (5 bases). Germline CDR1 reads SQVTM; CDR2 reads ANQGSEA. The CDR3 totals 13 residues. The CDR3, as DNA: TGCAGCGTTGAAGACGTCAATCGCGGGACCGTACACTTT. Its translation: CSVEDVNRGTVHF.

The CDR3 region has the DNA TGTGCCAGCAGTCCACTAAGGGGCTATGGCTACACCTTC. Its translation: CASSPLRGYGYTF. The genes are TRBV6-1 and TRBJ1-2; D is perhaps TRBD1 (5 bases). The ends were cut back, 5 bases at V and 4 bases at J, with 11 bases in the middle. Germline V gene data show CDR1 as MNHNS and CDR2 as SASEGT. This CDR3 has 13 residues.

The chain joins TRBV20-1 to TRBJ2-7; 9 nucleotides line up with TRBD1. Losses at the gene ends were 6 bases for V and 2 bases for J; bases not matched to a gene: 5. Germline CDR1 DFQATT, CDR2 SNEGSKA (reference sequence). The CDR3 has 13 residues. In DNA form, the CDR3 reads TGCAGTGCCGGCCGACAGGGGGCCTACGAGCAGTACTTC. Translating it yields CSAGRQGAYEQYF.

V usage is TRBV18 and J usage is TRBJ1-1, with D maybe TRBD1 (6 bases). Trimming took off 4 bases at V and 4 bases at J, with 13 bases between the two ends. Germline-derived CDR1 and CDR2 are KGHSH and LQKENI. CDR3 length: 14 amino acids. In DNA, the CDR3 is TGTGCCAGCTCACTACAGGGTTGGAGCACTGAAGCTTTCTTT. Translation gives CASSLQGWSTEAFF.

This clonotype appeared a few times. The chain combines TRBV29-1 with TRBJ1-1, with D unclear. CDR3 length: 14 amino acids. Germline V CDR1 and CDR2: SQVTM, ANQGSEA. The ends were cut back, 7 bases at V and 0 bases at J, with 15 bases in the middle. Written as DNA, the CDR3 is TGCAGCGCAGGTTCCCCGTCGATGAACACTGAAGCTTTCTTT. As protein: CSAGSPSMNTEAFF.

A few counts support this clonotype. The chain carries TRBV5-1 and TRBJ2-7; 7 bases agree with TRBD1. The CDR3 length is 14 residues. Germline V lookup: CDR1 SGHRS, CDR2 YFSETQ. V shed 4 bases, J shed 0 bases, and the junction held 4 bases outside the gene matches. In nucleotides, the CDR3 is TGCGCCAGCAGCCACCGGGACAGCTCCTACGAGCAGTACTTC. As protein: CASSHRDSSYEQYF.

This clonotype has a handful of counts. This chain connects TRBV29-1 to TRBJ2-3; 9 bases are a match to TRBD2. CDR3 size: 13 residues. The V segment lost 4 bases and the J segment 1 base; nucleotides outside the gene matches: 0. From germline, CDR1 is SQVTM and CDR2 ANQGSEA. For the CDR3, the DNA is TGCAGCGTTGGACTAGCGGGCACAGATACGCAGTATTTT. Its translation: CSVGLAGTDTQYF.

The CDR3 here is CASADGNTEAFF. The CDR3, as DNA: TGTGCCAGTGCGGACGGGAACACTGAAGCTTTCTTT. The V gene is TRBV6-2 or TRBV6-3, the J gene TRBJ1-1; D gene uncertain. This CDR3 spans 12 amino acids. The ends were cut back, 9 bases at V and 1 base at J, with 9 bases in the middle. Per germline, CDR1 MNHEY and CDR2 SVGEGT.

This clonotype was observed a handful of times. The chain joins TRBV7-6 to TRBJ2-7; a weak D match, TRBD2 (7 bases). Germline V gene lookup returns CDR1 SGHVS and CDR2 FNYEAQ. V lost 5 bases and J 4 bases, leaving 18 bases between the germline ends. CDR3 length equals 15 residues. The chain's CDR3 is CASSPAGGGFYEQYF. For the CDR3, the DNA is TGTGCCAGCAGCCCGGCGGGCGGGGGCTTTTACGAGCAGTACTTC.

CDR3 nucleotide sequence: TGTGCCAGCTCACCACCCTTGGGGCAGCCCCAGCATTTT. Its protein is CASSPPLGQPQHF. This rearrangement joins TRBV18 to TRBJ1-5; D uncertain. Trimming pared 0 bases from V and 7 bases from J, leaving 7 bases between. The CDR3 extends over 13 amino acids. Germline values: CDR1 KGHSH, CDR2 LQKENI.